A selection of T cell receptor beta chains follows, all from one sample in a study of Graves' ophthalmopathy and Graves' hyperthyroidism. TCRdb processed the multiplex PCR reads anew with MiXCR; each CDR3 protein has one entry. The sample holds hundreds of thousands of distinct CDR3 sequences, roughly 40% seen once. Sample: peripheral blood. The receptor set was obtained from an adult man with Graves' ophthalmopathy. Both conserved end residues are part of each CDR3. The D gene is left open where the match is weak. Only part of the rows carry a size: once, few, many, or a class if the clone is expanded.

j_call	v_call	clone_size	d_call	cdr3_nt	cdr3_aa
TRBJ1-5	TRBV20-1	few	NA	TGCAGTGCTAGACAACATACGAATCAGCCCCAGCATTTT	CSARQHTNQPQHF
TRBJ1-2	TRBV5-8	many	NA	TGTGCCAGCAGCTTGGGGACAGAGGGTGGCTACACCTTC	CASSLGTEGGYTF
TRBJ2-5	TRBV7-7	NA	NA	TGTGCCAGCAGCTTCGACTCTAGCGTGTGGGAGACCCAGTACTTC	CASSFDSSVWETQYF
TRBJ2-7	TRBV9	NA	NA	TGTGCCAGCAGCCATGCGGGGTCTTCTCCCTACGAGCAGTACTTC	CASSHAGSSPYEQYF
TRBJ1-1	TRBV25-1	NA	NA	TGTGCCAGCAGTTCACCCTTACGGGGGTTGGGCACTGAAGCTTTCTTT	CASSSPLRGLGTEAFF
TRBJ1-4	TRBV19	once	NA	TGTGCCTGGAGTGTACGGGAGAATGAAAAACTGTTTTTT	CAWSVRENEKLFF
TRBJ1-1	TRBV25-1	NA	TRBD1	TGTGCCAGCAGTTTGGGCGGACAGGGCGCGTTGAACACTGAAGCTTTCTTT	CASSLGGQGALNTEAFF
TRBJ1-5	TRBV9	many	NA	TGTGCCAGCAGCGCCTCAGGGGGCAATCAGCCCCAGCATTTT	CASSASGGNQPQHF
TRBJ1-2	TRBV10-3	many	TRBD1	TGTGCCATCCACAGGACAGGAGAAACTAACTATGGCTACACCTTC	CAIHRTGETNYGYTF
TRBJ1-1	TRBV9	few	NA	TGTGCCAGCAGCCCCAGCTTTGGGACTGAAGCTTTCTTT	CASSPSFGTEAFF
TRBJ1-6	TRBV6-5	NA	NA	TGTGCCAGCAGTTACGCCGGGAGCCCGGGGGGATCACCCCTCCACTTT	CASSYAGSPGGSPLHF
TRBJ2-2	TRBV11-3	NA	TRBD2	TGTGCCAGCTCGGGACTAGCGGGAGTTGGGGAGCTGTTTTTT	CASSGLAGVGELFF
TRBJ1-1	TRBV7-4	NA	TRBD1	TGCGCCAGCAGCCAGACAGGGGGCATAGGATACACTGAAGCTTTCTTT	CASSQTGGIGYTEAFF
TRBJ2-5	TRBV5-1	NA	NA	TGCGCCACCAGCTTGATGGGCCAAGAGACCCAGTACTTC	CATSLMGQETQYF
TRBJ2-7	TRBV14	many	NA	TGTGCCAGCAGCCCCGGCTGGACTGGGAACTACGAGCAGTACTTC	CASSPGWTGNYEQYF
TRBJ2-7	TRBV20-1	NA	NA	TGCAGTGCTAGGGGCAAGGACGCCTACGAGCAGTACTTC	CSARGKDAYEQYF
TRBJ1-4	TRBV7-9	NA	NA	TGTGCCAGCGGAGAGGGCGCCGGTAATGAAAAACTGTTTTTT	CASGEGAGNEKLFF
TRBJ1-6	TRBV7-9	many	TRBD1	TGTGCCAGCAGCTTAGAATCATCAGGGGGCAATTCACCCCTCCACTTT	CASSLESSGGNSPLHF
TRBJ1-2	TRBV25-1	NA	NA	TGTGCCAGCAGCCGAGATCGAGGAAACACCTTC	CASSRDRGNTF
TRBJ2-7	TRBV13	few	TRBD2	TGTGCCAGCAGCTCAGGACTAGCGGCAAACTACGAGCAGTACTTC	CASSSGLAANYEQYF
TRBJ1-1	TRBV19	NA	TRBD1	TGTGCCAGTAGTGCGAAACGTCCGGGACAGGGGAGTAGGACTGAAGCTTTCTTT	CASSAKRPGQGSRTEAFF
TRBJ2-5	TRBV7-9	NA	TRBD2	TGTGCCAGCAGCCCCCGGACTAGCGGGGGGGCGGAGACCCAGGACTTC	CASSPRTSGGAETQDF
TRBJ1-6	TRBV2	many	NA	TGTGCCAGCAGTCCCCAGTCACAGGGACGTTCACCCCTCCACTTT	CASSPQSQGRSPLHF
TRBJ1-4	TRBV7-9	few	TRBD1	TGTGCCAGCAGCTTGGCCGGGACAGGGTTAGCAAAACTGTTTTTT	CASSLAGTGLAKLFF
TRBJ2-7	TRBV7-3	NA	NA	TGTGCCAGCAGCTTAGAAAGCGGAGATCAGTACGAGCAGTACTTC	CASSLESGDQYEQYF
TRBJ2-5	TRBV7-9	NA	NA	TGTGCCAGCAGCTTAGAACAGGGAAGCAAGGAGACCCAGTACTTC	CASSLEQGSKETQYF
TRBJ2-3	TRBV10-3	NA	NA	TGTGCCTGCGGGCGAGGCACAGATACGCAGTATTTT	CACGRGTDTQYF
TRBJ1-6	TRBV25-1	NA	NA	TGTGTCAGCAGTGAAAGAGGGGCCAGCAATTCACCCCCCCACTTT	CVSSERGASNSPPHF
TRBJ1-2	TRBV10-3	many	NA	TGTGCCATCAGTGAGTCGGGGGCGGACTATGGCTACACCTTC	CAISESGADYGYTF